This TCR beta chain was sequenced for a study of T cell responses to AZD1222 COVID-19 vaccine (dated by TCRdb to 2020 to 2023). In the study overall: AZD1222 recipients with second doses at about 4 weeks or about 12 weeks were pooled, because spike-specific TCR depth and breadth did not differ between schedules. Trial participants were enrolled by age into 18-55, 56-69 and 70-plus year subgroups, with roughly 160, 29 and 62 TCR-sequenced participants respectively. A total of 230 to 250 trial participants underwent TCR sequencing, of whom more than 200 had received two doses of AZD1222 and some 25 had received two doses of the MenACWY control vaccine.

The CDR3 regions of human TCRbeta chains were analyzed by immunosequencing. On the study's bioinformatics: Repertoire TCRs were checked for matches against a reference library of SARS-CoV-2-specific TCRs that had been generated using the MIRA antigen-specificity platform. Breadth was defined as the fraction of unique TCRs that were SARS-CoV-2-associated. Depth was defined as the fraction of total T cells that were SARS-CoV-2-associated. Using the MIRA data, each spike-specific TCR was mapped to the spike region that the TCR reacts to and placed in a CD4 or CD8 class. Log10-transformed breadth and depth values were compared by one-way ANOVA with Sidak's multiple comparisons tests. TCRdb took this table from immuneACCESS and kept in-frame rearrangements with V and J called. Such tables lack part of the clones; where checked against another copy, unresolved V genes explain under half of the gap, and the rest is unexplained. Clone size and V and J calls were adopted from that table, with D and trimming inferred from the DNA. For this sample the table gives 150,000 to 200,000 clones, of which 90% to 95% were detected only once. The ten largest make up around 4.3% of the sample.

The time point label for this specimen denotes: baseline before first vaccination. The vaccinee samples were drawn from two UK trials, COV001 and COV002, one of which was a single-blind randomized controlled phase 2/3 trial testing AZD1222 (ChAdOx1 nCoV-19) in healthy adults. Trial participant PBMC samples were collected at day 0 and day 28 after the second dose for TCRbeta chain sequencing. A distance of 12 bases separates the germline ends of V and J, which lose 1 base and 2 bases respectively. The CDR3 holds 16 amino acids from the cysteine to the phenylalanine. This entry keeps only the CDR3 DNA: 48 bases, framed from base 1. Looking up the germline V gene yields CDR1 SGHTA and CDR2 FQGNSA. General study outcomes and caveats: Only 5 to 7 AZD1222 recipients were SARS-CoV-2 seropositive at baseline, limiting conclusions about previously exposed vaccinees. Reportedly, almost half of the unique spike-specific TCRs recognized epitopes lying outside the regions that are mutated in the B.1.351 and B.1.1.7 variants. No day 14 peak-response samples were available, so repertoires were characterized only after the peak T cell response. In the small 56-69-year group, the increase in depth fell short of significance, most likely because of low power. A significant rise in spike-specific TCR breadth and depth was observed after two AZD1222 doses relative to day 0 and relative to MenACWY recipients. Vaccine-associated CD4 TCRs spanned the whole spike protein, with dominant responses in regions 160-218 and 743-854. Most participants were white British and females outnumbered males, and the authors suggested that clonal diversity may have been underestimated.

Of note for this clone: The target of this receptor is not known. No base quality values were provided; no much bigger clone lies one nucleotide off.

The chain is assembled from TRBV7-2 and TRBJ1-3; the D gene lacks a confident call. The clonotype originates from an adult in good health. The sequenced sample was peripheral blood, obtained on day 0 of AZD1222 vaccination. The CDR3 amino acid sequence is: CASSLGPQAAGNTIYF. The DNA is as follows: TGTGCCAGCAGCTTAGGACCGCAAGCTGCTGGAAACACCATATATTTT.